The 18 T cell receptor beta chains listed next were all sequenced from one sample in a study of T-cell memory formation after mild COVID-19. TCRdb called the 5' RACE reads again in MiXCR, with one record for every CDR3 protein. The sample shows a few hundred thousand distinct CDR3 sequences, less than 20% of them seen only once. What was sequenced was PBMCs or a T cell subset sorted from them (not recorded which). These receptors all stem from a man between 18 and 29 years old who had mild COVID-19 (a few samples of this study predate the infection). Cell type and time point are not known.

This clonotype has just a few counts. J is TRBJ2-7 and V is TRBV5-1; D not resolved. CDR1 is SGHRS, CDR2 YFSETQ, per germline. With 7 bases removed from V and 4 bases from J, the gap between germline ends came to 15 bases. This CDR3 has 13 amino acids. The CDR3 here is CASVGTKEYEQYV. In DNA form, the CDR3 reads TGCGCCAGCGTCGGAACCAAGGAATACGAGCAGTACGTC.

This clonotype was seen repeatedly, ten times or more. The CDR3 sequence: CASRGSTSEQFF. The CDR3 nucleotides read TGTGCCAGCAGGGGCAGCACTAGTGAGCAGTTCTTC. This rearrangement joins TRBV6-5 to TRBJ2-1; the D gene is possibly TRBD2 (5 bases). This CDR3 is 12 amino acids long. Germline CDR1 MNHEY, CDR2 SVGAGI. V was pared by 6 bases and J by 9 bases, with 12 bases between.

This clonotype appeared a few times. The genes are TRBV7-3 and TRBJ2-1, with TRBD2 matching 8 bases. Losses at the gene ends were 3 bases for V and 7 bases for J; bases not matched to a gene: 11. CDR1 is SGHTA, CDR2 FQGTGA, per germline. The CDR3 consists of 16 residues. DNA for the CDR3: TGTGCCAGCAGCTTGGGTACTGGCGGGGGGTTAAATGAGCAGTTCTTC. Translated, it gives CASSLGTGGGLNEQFF. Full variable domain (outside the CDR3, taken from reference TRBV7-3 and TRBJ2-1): GAGVSQTPSNKVTEKGKYVELRCDPISGHTALYWYRQSLGQGPEFLIYFQGTGAADDSGLPNDRFFAVRPEGSVSTLKIQRTERGDSAVYLCASSLGTGGGLNEQFFGPGTRLTVL.

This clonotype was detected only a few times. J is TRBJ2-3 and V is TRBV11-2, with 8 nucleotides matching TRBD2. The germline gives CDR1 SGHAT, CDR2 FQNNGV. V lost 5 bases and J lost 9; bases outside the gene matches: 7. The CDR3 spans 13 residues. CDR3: CASSTLPGGTQYF. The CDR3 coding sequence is TGTGCCAGCAGCACCCTCCCGGGGGGGACGCAGTATTTT.

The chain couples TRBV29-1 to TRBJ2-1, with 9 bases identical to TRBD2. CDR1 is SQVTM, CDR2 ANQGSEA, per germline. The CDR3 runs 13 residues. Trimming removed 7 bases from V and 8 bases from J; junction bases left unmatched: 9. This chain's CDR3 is CSDRGASGDEQFF. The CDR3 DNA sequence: TGCAGCGACCGCGGGGCTAGCGGGGATGAGCAGTTCTTC.

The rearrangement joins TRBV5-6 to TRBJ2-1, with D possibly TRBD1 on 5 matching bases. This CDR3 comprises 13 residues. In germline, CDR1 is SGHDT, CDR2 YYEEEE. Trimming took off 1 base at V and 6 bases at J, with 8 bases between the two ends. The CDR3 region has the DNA TGTGCCAGCAGCTTGAGGGGCTTCAATGAGCAGTTCTTC. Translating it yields CASSLRGFNEQFF. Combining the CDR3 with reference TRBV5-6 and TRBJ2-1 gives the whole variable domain DAGVTQSPTHLIKTRGQQVTLRCSPKSGHDTVSWYQQALGQGPQFIFQYYEEEERQRGNFPDRFSGHQFPNYSSELNVNALLLGDSALYLCASSLRGFNEQFFGPGTRLTVL.

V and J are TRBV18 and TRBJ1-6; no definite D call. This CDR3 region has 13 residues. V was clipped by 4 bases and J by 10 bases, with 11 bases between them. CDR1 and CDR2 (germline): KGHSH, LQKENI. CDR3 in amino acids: CASSRGVESPLHF. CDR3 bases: TGTGCCAGCTCACGCGGGGTCGAGTCACCCCTCCACTTT.

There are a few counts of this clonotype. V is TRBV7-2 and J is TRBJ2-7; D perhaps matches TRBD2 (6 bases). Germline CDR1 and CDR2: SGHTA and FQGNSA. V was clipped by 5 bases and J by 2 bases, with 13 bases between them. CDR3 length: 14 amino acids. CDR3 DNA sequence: TGTGCCAGCAGCCGTCCGGGACTCACCTACGAGCAGTACGTC. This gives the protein CASSRPGLTYEQYV.

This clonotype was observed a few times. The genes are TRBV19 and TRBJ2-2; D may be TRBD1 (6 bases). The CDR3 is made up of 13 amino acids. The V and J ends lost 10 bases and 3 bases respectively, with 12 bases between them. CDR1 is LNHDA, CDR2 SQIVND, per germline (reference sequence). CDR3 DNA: TGTGCCACTTCATACAGGGACACCGGGGAGCTGTTTTTT. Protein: CATSYRDTGELFF.

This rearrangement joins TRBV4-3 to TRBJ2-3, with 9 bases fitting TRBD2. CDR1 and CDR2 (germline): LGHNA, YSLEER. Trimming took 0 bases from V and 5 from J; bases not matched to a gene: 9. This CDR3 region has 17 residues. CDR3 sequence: CASSQDQAGGYGDTQYF. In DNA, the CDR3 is TGCGCCAGCAGCCAAGATCAAGCGGGGGGATATGGAGATACGCAGTATTTT.

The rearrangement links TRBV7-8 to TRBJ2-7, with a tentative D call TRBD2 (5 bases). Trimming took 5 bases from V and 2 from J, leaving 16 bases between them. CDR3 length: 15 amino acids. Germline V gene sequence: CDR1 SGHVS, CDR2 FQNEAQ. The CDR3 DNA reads TGTGCCAGCAGCCCTGCCCCGGGGATGGCCTACGAGCAGTACGTC. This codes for CASSPAPGMAYEQYV.

This CDR3 is CASSNRQQPQHF. In DNA form, the CDR3 reads TGTGCCAGTAGTAACCGACAGCAGCCCCAGCATTTT. V usage is TRBV19 and J usage is TRBJ1-5, with a possible D match to TRBD1 (5 bases). The germline gives CDR1 LNHDA, CDR2 SQIVND (reference sequence). CDR3 length: 12 amino acids. V was clipped by 4 bases and J by 7 bases, with 8 bases between them.

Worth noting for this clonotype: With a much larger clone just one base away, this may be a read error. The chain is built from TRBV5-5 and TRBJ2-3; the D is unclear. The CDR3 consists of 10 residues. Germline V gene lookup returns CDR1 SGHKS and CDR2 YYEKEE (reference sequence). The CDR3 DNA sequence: TGTGACAGCAGCGCAGATACGCAGTATTTT. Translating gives CDSSADTQYF.

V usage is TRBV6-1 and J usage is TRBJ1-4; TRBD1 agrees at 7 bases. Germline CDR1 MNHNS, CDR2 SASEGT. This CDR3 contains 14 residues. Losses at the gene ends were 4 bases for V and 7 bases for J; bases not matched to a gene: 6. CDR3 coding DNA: TGTGCCAGCAGTGCCGGGACAGTTTCTGAAAAACTGTTTTTT. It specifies CASSAGTVSEKLFF.

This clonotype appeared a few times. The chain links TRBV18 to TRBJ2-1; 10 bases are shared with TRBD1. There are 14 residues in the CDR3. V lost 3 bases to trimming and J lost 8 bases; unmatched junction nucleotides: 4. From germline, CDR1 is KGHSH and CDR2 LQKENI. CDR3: CASSPGQGTHEQFF. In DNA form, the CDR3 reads TGTGCCAGCTCACCGGGACAGGGGACCCATGAGCAGTTCTTC.

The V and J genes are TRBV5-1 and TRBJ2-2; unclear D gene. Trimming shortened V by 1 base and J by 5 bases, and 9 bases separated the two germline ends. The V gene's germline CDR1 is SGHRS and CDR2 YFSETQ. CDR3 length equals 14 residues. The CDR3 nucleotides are TGCGCCAGCAGCTTGTACTTTGAGACCGGGGAGCTGTTTTTT. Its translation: CASSLYFETGELFF.

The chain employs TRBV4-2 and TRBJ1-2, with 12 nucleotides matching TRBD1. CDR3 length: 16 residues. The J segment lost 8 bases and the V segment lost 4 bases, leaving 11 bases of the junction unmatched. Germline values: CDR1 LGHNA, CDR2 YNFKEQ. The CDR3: CASSLGSGQGAGGYTF. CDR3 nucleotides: TGTGCCAGCAGCCTCGGCTCGGGACAGGGGGCGGGGGGCTACACCTTC.

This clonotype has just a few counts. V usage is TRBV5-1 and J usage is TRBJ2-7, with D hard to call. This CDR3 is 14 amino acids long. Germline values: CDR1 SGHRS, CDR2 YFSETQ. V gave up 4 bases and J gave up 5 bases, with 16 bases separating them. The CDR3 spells CASSPQTSPNEQYF. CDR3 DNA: TGCGCCAGCAGCCCCCAGACATCCCCGAACGAGCAGTACTTC. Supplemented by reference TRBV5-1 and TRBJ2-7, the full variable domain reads KAGVTQTPRYLIKTRGQQVTLSCSPISGHRSVSWYQQTPGQGLQFLFEYFSETQRNKGNFPGRFSGRQFSNSRSEMNVSTLELGDSALYLCASSPQTSPNEQYFGPGTRLTVT.